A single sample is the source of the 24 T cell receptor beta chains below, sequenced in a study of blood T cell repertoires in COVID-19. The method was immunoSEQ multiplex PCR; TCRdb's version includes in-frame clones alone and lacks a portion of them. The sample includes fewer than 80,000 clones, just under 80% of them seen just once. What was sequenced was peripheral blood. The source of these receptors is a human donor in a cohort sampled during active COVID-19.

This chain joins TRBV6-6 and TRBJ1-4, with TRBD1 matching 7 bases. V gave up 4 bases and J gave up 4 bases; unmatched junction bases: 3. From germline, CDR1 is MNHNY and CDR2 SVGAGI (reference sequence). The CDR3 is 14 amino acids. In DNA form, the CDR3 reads TGTGCCAGCAGTTTGGGACAGATTAATGAAAAACTGTTTTTT. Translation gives CASSLGQINEKLFF.

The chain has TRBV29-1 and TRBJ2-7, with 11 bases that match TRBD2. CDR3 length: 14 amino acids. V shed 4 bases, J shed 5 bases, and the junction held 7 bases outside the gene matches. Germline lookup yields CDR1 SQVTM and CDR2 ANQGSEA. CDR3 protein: CSVVSSGGPHEQYF. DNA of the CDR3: TGCAGCGTTGTATCTAGCGGGGGGCCTCACGAGCAGTACTTC.

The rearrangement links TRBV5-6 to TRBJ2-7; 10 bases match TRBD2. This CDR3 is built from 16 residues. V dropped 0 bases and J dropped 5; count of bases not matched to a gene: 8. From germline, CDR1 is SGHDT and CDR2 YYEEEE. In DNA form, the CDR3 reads TGTGCCAGCAGCTTGGATGCTAGCGGGAGCGTCCACGAGCAGTACTTC. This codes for CASSLDASGSVHEQYF.

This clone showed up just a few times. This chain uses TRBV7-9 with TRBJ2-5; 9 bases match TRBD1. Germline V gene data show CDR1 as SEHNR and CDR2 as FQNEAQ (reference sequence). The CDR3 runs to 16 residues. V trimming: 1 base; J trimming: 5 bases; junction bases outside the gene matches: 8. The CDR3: CASSLVGTGLLETQYF. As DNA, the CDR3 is TGTGCCAGCAGCTTAGTGGGGACAGGGTTATTGGAGACCCAGTACTTC.

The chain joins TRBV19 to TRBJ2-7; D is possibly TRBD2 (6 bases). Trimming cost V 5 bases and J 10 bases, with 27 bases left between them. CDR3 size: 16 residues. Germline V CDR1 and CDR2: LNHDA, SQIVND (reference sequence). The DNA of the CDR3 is TGTGCCAGTAGTGGAATAGCGGAGGTTCAGGCCCAGGCCCAGTACTTC. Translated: CASSGIAEVQAQAQYF.

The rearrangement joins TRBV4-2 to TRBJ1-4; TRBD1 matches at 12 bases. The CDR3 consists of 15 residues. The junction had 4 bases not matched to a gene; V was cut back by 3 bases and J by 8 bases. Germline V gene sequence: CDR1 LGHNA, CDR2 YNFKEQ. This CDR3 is CASSQGTGGEEKLFF. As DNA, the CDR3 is TGTGCCAGCAGCCAGGGGACAGGGGGCGAGGAAAAACTGTTTTTT.

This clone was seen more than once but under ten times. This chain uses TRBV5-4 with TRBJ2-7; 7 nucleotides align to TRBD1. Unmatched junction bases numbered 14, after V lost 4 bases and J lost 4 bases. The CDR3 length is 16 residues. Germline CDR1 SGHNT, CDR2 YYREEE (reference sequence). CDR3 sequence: CASSPLPRDSQYEQYF. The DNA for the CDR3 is TGTGCCAGCAGCCCCCTCCCCCGGGACAGTCAGTACGAGCAGTACTTC.

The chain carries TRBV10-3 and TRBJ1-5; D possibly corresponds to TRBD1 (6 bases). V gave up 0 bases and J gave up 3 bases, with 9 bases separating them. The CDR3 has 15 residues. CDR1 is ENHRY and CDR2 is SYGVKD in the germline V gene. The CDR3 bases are TGTGCCATCAGTGAGTCGGGACAACACAATCAGCCCCAGCATTTT. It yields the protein CAISESGQHNQPQHF.

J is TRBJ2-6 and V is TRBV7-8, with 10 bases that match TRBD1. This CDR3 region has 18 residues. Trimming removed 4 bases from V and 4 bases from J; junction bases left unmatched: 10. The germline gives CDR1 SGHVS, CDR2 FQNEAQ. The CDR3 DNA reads TGTGCCAGCAGCTCCTCGACAGGGGGCGCGGGGGGGGCCAACGTCCTGACTTTC. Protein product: CASSSSTGGAGGANVLTF. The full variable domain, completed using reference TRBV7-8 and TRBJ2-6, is GAGVSQSPRYKVAKRGQDVALRCDPISGHVSLFWYQQALGQGPEFLTYFQNEAQLDKSGLPSDRFFAERPEGSVSTLKIQRTQQEDSAVYLCASSSSTGGAGGANVLTFGAGSRLTVL.

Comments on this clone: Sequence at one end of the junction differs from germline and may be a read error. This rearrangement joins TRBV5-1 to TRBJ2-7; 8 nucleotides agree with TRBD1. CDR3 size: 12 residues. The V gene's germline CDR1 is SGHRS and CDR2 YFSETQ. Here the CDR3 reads CVSSVRGREQYF. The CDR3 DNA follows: TGCGTCAGCAGCGTCAGGGGGCGCGAGCAGTACTTC.

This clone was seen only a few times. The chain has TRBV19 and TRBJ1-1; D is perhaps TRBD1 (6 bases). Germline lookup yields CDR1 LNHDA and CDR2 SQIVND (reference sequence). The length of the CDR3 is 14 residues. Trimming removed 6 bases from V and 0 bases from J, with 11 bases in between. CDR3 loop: CASSPQGMNTEAFF. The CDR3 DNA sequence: TGTGCCAGTAGCCCACAGGGTATGAACACTGAAGCTTTCTTT.

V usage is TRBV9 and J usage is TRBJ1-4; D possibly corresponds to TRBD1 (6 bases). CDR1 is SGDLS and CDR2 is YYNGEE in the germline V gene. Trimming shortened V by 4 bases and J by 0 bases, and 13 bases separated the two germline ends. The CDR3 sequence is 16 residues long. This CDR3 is CASSRTATATNEKLFF. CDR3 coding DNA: TGTGCCAGCAGCCGGACAGCGACAGCAACTAATGAAAAACTGTTTTTT.

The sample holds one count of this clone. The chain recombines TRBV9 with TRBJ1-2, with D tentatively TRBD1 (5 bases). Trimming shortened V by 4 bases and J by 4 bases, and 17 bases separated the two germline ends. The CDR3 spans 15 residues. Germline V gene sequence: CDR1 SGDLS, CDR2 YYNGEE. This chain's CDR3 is CASSPGGGGGYGYTF. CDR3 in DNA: TGTGCCAGCAGCCCAGGTGGTGGGGGGGGCTATGGCTACACCTTC. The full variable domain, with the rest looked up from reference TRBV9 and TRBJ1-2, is DSGVTQTPKHLITATGQRVTLRCSPRSGDLSVYWYQQSLDQGLQFLIQYYNGEERAKGNILERFSAQQFPDLHSELNLSSLELGDSALYFCASSPGGGGGYGYTFGSGTRLTVV.

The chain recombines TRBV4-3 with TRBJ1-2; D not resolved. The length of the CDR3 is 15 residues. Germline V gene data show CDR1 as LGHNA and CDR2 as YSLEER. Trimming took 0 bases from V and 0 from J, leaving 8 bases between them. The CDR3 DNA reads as TGCGCCAGCAGCCAAGATCCCTACCCTAACTATGGCTACACCTTC. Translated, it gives CASSQDPYPNYGYTF.

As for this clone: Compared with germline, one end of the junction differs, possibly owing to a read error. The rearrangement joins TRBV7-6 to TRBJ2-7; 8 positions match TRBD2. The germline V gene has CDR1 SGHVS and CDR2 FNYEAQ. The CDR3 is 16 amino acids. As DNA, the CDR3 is TGTGCCAGCAGCCTGCCCCGGGAGGGTGGATCCTTCGAGCAGTACTTC. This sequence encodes CASSLPREGGSFEQYF.

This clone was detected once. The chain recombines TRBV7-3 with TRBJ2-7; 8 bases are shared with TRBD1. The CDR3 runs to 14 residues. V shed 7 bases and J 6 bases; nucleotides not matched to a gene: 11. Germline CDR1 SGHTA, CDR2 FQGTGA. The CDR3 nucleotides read TGTGCCAGCATCCCAGTTGCCAGGGGGCTCGAGCAGTACTTC. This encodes CASIPVARGLEQYF.

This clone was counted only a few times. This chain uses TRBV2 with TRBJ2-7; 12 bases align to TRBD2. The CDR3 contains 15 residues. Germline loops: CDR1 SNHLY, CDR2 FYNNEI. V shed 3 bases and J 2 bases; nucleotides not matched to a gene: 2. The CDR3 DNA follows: TGTGCCAGCAGTGAGACTAGCGGGAGAGCCTACGAGCAGTACTTC. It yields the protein CASSETSGRAYEQYF.

The chain's CDR3 is CAISDRDRGDYGYTF. The CDR3 DNA reads TGTGCCATCAGTGATAGGGACAGGGGCGACTATGGCTACACCTTC. The V and J genes are TRBV10-3 and TRBJ1-2, with 10 nucleotides matching TRBD1. The CDR3 consists of 15 residues. V was pared by 3 bases and J by 3 bases, with 4 bases of the junction left unmatched. Germline loops: CDR1 ENHRY, CDR2 SYGVKD.

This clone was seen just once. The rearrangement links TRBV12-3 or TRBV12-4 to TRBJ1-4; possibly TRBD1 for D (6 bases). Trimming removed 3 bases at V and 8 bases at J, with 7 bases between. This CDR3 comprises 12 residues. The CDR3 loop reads CASSFRGEKLFF. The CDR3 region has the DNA TGTGCCAGCAGTTTTAGGGGGGAAAAACTGTTTTTT.

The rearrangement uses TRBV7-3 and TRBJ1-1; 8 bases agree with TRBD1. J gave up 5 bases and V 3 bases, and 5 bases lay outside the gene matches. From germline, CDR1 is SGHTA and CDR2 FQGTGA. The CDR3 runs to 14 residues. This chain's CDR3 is CASSFTGGATEAFF. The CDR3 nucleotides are TGTGCCAGCAGCTTTACAGGGGGGGCTACTGAAGCTTTCTTT.

The CDR3 region has the DNA TGTGCCAGCAGCTTAACCGGGGCTCCGGGACAGGGGGCCCACGAGCAGTACTTC. As protein: CASSLTGAPGQGAHEQYF. The V call is TRBV7-2, the J call TRBJ2-7; 12 nucleotides line up with TRBD1. The CDR3 is made up of 18 amino acids. V lost 2 bases to trimming and J lost 5 bases; unmatched junction nucleotides: 13. Per the germline V gene, CDR1 is SGHTA and CDR2 is FQGNSA.

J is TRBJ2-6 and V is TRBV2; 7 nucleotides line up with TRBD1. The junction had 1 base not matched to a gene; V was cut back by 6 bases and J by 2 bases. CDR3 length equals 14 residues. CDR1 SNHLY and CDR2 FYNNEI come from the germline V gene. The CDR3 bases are TGTGCCAGCAGAGACAGGGCTGGGGCCAACGTCCTGACTTTC. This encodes CASRDRAGANVLTF. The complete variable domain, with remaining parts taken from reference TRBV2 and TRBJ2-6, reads EPEVTQTPSHQVTQMGQEVILRCVPISNHLYFYWYRQILGQKVEFLVSFYNNEISEKSEIFDDQFSVERPDGSNFTLKIRSTKLEDSAMYFCASRDRAGANVLTFGAGSRLTVL.

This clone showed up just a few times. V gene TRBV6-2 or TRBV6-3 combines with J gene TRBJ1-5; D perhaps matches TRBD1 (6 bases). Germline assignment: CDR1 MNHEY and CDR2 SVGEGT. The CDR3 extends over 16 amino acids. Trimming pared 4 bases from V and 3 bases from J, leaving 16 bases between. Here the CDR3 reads CASSSGYYRDNQPQHF. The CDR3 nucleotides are TGTGCCAGCAGTTCCGGATATTACAGGGACAATCAGCCCCAGCATTTT.

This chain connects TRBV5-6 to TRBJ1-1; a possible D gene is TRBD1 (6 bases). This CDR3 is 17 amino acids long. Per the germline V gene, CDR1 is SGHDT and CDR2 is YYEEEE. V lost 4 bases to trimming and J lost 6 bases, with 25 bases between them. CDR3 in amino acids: CASSPTGPLRRSSEAFF. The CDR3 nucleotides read TGTGCCAGCAGCCCAACAGGGCCCCTGCGTCGTAGCTCTGAAGCTTTCTTT. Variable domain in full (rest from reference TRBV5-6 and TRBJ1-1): DAGVTQSPTHLIKTRGQQVTLRCSPKSGHDTVSWYQQALGQGPQFIFQYYEEEERQRGNFPDRFSGHQFPNYSSELNVNALLLGDSALYLCASSPTGPLRRSSEAFFGQGTRLTVV.